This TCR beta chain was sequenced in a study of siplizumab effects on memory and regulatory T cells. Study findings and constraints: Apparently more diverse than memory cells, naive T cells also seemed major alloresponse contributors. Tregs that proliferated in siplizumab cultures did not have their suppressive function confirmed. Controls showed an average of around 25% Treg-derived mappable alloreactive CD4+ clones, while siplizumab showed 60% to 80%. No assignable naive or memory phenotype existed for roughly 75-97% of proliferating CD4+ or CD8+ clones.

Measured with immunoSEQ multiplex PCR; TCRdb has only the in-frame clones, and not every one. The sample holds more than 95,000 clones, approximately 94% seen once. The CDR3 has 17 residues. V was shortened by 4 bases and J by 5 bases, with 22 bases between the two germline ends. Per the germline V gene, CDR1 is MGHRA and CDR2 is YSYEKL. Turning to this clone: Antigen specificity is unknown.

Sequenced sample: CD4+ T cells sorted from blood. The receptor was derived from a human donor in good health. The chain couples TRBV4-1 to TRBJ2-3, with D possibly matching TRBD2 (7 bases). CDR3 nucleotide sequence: TGCGCCAGCAGCCCAGTAAGGGGGAGGGGAGAAAAAGATACGCAGTATTTT. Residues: CASSPVRGRGEKDTQYF.